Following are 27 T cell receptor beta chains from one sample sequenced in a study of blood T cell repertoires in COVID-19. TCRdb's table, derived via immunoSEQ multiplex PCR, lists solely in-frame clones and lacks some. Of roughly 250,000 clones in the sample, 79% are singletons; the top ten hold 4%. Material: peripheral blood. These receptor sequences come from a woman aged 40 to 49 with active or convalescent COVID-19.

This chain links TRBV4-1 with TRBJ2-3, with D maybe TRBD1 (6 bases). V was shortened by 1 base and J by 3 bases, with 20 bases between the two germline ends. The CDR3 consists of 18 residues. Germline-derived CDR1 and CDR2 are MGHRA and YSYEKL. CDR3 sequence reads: CASSQGIGTKGGTDTQYF. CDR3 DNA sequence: TGCGCCAGCAGCCAAGGGATCGGGACAAAAGGGGGAACAGATACGCAGTATTTT.

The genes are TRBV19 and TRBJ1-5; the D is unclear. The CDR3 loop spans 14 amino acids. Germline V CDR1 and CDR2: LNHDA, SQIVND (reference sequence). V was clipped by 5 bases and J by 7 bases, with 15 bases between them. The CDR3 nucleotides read TGTGCCAGTAGTTTACAGTCCCGAGGGCAGCCCCAGCATTTT. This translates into CASSLQSRGQPQHF.

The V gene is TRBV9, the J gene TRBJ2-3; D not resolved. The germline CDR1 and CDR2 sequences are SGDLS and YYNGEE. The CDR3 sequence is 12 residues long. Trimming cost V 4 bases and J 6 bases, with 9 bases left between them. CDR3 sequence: CASSPRADTQYF. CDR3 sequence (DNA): TGTGCCAGCAGCCCAAGAGCTGATACGCAGTATTTT.

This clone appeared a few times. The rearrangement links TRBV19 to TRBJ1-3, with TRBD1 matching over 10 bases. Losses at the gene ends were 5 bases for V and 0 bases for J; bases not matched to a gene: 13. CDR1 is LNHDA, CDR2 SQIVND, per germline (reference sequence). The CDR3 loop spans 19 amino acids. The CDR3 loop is CASSQRLGTGDNSGNTIYF. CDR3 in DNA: TGTGCCAGTAGTCAGCGATTGGGGACAGGGGACAACTCTGGAAACACCATATATTTT.

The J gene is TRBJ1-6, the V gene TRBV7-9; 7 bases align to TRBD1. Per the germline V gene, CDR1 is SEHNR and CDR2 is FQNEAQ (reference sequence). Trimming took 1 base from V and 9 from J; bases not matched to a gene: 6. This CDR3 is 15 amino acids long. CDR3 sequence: CASSLEGAIGSPLHF. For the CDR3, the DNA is TGTGCCAGCAGCTTAGAGGGGGCAATCGGTTCACCCCTCCACTTT.

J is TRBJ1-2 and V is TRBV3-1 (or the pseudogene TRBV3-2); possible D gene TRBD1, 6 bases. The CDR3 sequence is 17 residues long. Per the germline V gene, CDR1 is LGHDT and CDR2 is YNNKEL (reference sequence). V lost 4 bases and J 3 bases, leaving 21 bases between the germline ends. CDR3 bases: TGTGCCAGCAGCCGTATTCAGGGGAAACCGGCCCACTATGGCTACACCTTC. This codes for CASSRIQGKPAHYGYTF.

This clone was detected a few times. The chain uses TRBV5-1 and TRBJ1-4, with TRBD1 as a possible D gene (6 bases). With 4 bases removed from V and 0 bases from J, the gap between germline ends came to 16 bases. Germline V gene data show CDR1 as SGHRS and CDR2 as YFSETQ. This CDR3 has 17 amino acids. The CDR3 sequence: CASSPGQLVATNEKLFF. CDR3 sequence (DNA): TGCGCCAGCAGCCCAGGACAGTTGGTCGCAACTAATGAAAAACTGTTTTTT.

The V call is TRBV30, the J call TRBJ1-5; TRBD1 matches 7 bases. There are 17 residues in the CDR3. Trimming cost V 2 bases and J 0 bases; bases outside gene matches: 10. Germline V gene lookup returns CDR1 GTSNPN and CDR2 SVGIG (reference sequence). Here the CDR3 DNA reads TGTGCCTGGAGTCCATCGGACAGGATTGATAGCAATCAGCCCCAGCATTTT. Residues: CAWSPSDRIDSNQPQHF.

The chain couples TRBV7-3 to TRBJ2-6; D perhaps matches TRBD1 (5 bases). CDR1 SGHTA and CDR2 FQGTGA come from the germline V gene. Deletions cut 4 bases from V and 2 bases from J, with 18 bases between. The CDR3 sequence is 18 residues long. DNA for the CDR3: TGTGCCAGCAGCTCCCTCGGAGCAGGGATGGCTGGGGCCAACGTCCTGACTTTC. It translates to CASSSLGAGMAGANVLTF.

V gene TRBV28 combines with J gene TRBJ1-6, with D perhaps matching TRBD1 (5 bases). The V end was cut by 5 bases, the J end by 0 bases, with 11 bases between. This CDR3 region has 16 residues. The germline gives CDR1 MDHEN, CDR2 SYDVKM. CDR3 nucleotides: TGTGCCAGCAGTCTGGGGGGGAGCTCCTATAATTCACCCCTCCACTTT. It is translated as CASSLGGSSYNSPLHF.

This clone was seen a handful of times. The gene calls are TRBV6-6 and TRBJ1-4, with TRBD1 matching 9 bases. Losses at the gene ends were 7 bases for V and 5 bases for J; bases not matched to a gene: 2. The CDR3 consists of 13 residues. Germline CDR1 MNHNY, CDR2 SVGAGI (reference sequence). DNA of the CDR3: TGTGCCAGCAATGACAGGGGGAATGAAAAACTGTTTTTT. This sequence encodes CASNDRGNEKLFF.

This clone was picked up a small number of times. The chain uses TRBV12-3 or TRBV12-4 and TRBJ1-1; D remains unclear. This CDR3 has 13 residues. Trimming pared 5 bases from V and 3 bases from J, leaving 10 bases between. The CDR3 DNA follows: TGTGCCAGCAGTACGAGAGGATACACTGAAGCTTTCTTT. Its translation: CASSTRGYTEAFF.

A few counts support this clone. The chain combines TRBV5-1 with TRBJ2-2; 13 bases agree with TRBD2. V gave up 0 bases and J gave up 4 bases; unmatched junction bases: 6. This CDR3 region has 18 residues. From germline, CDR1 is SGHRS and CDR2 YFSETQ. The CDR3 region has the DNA TGCGCCAGCAGCTTGGACGGGACTAGCGGGGTAGGCACCGGGGAGCTGTTTTTT. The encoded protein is CASSLDGTSGVGTGELFF.

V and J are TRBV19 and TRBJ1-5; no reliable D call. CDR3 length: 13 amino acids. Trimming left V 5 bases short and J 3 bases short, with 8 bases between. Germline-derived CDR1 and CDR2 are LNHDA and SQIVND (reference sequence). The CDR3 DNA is TGTGCCAGTAGTCCTAACCACAATCAGCCCCAGCATTTT. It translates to CASSPNHNQPQHF.

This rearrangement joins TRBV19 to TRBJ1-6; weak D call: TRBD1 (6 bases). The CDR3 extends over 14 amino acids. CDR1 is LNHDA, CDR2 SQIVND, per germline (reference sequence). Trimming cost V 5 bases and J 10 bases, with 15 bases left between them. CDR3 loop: CASSFGQRGSPLHF. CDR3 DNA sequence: TGTGCCAGTAGTTTCGGACAGAGAGGATCACCCCTCCACTTT.

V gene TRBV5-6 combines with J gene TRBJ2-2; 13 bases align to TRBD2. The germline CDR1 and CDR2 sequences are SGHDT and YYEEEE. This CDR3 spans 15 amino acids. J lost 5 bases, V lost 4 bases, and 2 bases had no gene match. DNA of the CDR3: TGTGCCAGCAGCCCGGGACTAGCGGGAACCGGGGAGCTGTTTTTT. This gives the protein CASSPGLAGTGELFF. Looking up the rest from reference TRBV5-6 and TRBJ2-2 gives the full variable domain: DAGVTQSPTHLIKTRGQQVTLRCSPKSGHDTVSWYQQALGQGPQFIFQYYEEEERQRGNFPDRFSGHQFPNYSSELNVNALLLGDSALYLCASSPGLAGTGELFFGEGSRLTVL.

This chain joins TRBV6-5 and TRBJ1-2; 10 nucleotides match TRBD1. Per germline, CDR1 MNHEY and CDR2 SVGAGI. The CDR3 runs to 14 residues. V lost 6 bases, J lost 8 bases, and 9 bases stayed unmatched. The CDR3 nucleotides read TGTGCCAGCAGCCCGACAGGGGGCGCGATCGGCTACACCTTC. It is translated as CASSPTGGAIGYTF.

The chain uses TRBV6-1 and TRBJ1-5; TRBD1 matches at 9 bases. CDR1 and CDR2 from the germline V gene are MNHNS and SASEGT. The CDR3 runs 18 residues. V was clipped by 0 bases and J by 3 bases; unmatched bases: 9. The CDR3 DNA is TGTGCCAGCAGTGAAGCTTTCTTGGGACAGGGAGTCAATCAGCCCCAGCATTTT. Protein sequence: CASSEAFLGQGVNQPQHF.

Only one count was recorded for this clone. The CDR3, as DNA: TGTGCCAGCAGTCTCCCGGGACTAGACTACAATGAGCAGTTCTTC. It codes for CASSLPGLDYNEQFF. The chain is built from TRBV6-6 and TRBJ2-1; 8 bases are shared with TRBD2. The CDR3 consists of 15 residues. V was clipped by 5 bases and J by 3 bases; unmatched bases: 6. Germline V gives CDR1 MNHNY, CDR2 SVGAGI (reference sequence).

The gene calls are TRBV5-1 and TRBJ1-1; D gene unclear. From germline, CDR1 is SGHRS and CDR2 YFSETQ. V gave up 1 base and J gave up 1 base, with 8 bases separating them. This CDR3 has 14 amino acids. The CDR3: CASSLYQENTEAFF. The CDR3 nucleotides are TGCGCCAGCAGCTTGTACCAGGAGAACACTGAAGCTTTCTTT.

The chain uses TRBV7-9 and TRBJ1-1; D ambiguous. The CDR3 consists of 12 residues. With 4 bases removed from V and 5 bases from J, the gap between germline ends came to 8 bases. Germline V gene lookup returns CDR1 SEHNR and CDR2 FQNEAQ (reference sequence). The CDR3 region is CASSSQRTEAFF. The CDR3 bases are TGTGCCAGCAGCTCGCAGAGGACTGAAGCTTTCTTT. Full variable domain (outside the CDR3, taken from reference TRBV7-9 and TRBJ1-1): DTGVSQNPRHKITKRGQNVTFRCDPISEHNRLYWYRQTLGQGPEFLTYFQNEAQLEKSRLLSDRFSAERPKGSFSTLEIQRTEQGDSAMYLCASSSQRTEAFFGQGTRLTVV.

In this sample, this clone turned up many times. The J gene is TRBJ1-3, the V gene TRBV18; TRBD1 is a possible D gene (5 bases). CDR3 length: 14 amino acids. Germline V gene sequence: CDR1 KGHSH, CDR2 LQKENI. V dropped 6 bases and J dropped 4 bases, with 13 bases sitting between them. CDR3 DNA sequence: TGTGCCAGCTCCCTGGACAATTCCGGAAACACCATATATTTT. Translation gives CASSLDNSGNTIYF.

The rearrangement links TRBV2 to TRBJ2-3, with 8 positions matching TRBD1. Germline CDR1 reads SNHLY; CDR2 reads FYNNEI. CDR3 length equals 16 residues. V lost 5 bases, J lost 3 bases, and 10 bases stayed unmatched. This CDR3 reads CASSSAGGKGTDTQYF. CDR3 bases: TGTGCCAGCAGTTCCGCAGGGGGCAAAGGAACAGATACGCAGTATTTT.

The CDR3 is CATQQGGTGELFF. For the CDR3, the DNA is TGTGCCACCCAACAGGGGGGGACCGGGGAGCTGTTTTTT. The V gene is TRBV30, the J gene TRBJ2-2, with D perhaps matching TRBD1 (8 bases). CDR3 length equals 13 residues. The germline CDR1 and CDR2 sequences are GTSNPN and SVGIG (reference sequence). V gave up 8 bases and J gave up 5 bases, with 15 bases separating them.

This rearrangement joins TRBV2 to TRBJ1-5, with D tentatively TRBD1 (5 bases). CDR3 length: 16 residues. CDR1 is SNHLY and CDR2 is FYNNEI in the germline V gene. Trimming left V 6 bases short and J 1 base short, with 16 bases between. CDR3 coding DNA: TGTGCCAGCAGCCTGAGCAGGGCGGCAAGCAATCAGCCCCAGCATTTT. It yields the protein CASSLSRAASNQPQHF.

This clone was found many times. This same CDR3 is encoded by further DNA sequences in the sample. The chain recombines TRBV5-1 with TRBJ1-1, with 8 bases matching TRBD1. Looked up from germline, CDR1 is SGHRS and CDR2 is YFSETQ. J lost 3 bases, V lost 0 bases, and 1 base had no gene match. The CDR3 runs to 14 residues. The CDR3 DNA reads TGCGCCAGCAGCTTGGCAGGGGGCTACACTGAAGCTTTCTTT. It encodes CASSLAGGYTEAFF.

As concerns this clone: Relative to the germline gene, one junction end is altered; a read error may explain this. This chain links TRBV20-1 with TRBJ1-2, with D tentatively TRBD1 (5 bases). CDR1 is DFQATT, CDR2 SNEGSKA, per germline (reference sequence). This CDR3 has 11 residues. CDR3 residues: CSAQTTGLPFF. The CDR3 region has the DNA TGCAGTGCTCAAACTACAGGTCTCCCCTTCTTC.